The rows below give T cell receptor beta chains drawn from one sample of a study of T cell changes during pregnancy in multiple sclerosis. The assay was immunoSEQ multiplex PCR, and TCRdb's table has in-frame clones only and misses some. The sample carries around 68,000 clones, 90% to 95% recorded once. The material sequenced was peripheral blood, taken in the third trimester of pregnancy. These receptors were collected from a female donor in good health, enrolled as a control in a pregnancy study. Each CDR3 is given with its conserved first and last residue. A D gene is named only where the DNA matches it firmly. Size is stated for part of the rows, as once, few or many counts, or as a class when the clone is expanded.

j_gene | v_gene | abundance | d_gene | CDR3aa | CDR3nt
TRBJ1-6 | TRBV5-1 | NA | NA | CASSQDRDSPLHF | TGCGCCAGCAGCCAGGACAGAGATTCACCCCTCCACTTT
TRBJ2-5 | TRBV2 | NA | NA | CASSETQALETQYF | TGTGCCAGCAGTGAAACCCAGGCCCTAGAGACCCAGTACTTC
TRBJ2-1 | TRBV4-2 | NA | NA | CASSQRLENEQFF | TGTGCCAGCAGCCAACGACTAGAAAATGAGCAGTTCTTC
TRBJ2-5 | TRBV7-9 | few | NA | CASSLAQGRETQYF | TGTGCCAGCAGCTTAGCACAGGGTAGAGAGACCCAGTACTTC
TRBJ1-2 | TRBV18 | NA | NA | CASSPRQGEDYGYTF | TGTGCCAGCTCACCACGTCAAGGGGAGGACTATGGCTACACCTTC
TRBJ2-7 | TRBV7-9 | NA | NA | CASRSGDTTIQQYF | TGTGCCAGCAGGTCGGGAGACACCACTATCCAGCAGTACTTC
TRBJ2-7 | TRBV10-3 | NA | TRBD2 | CAISESRLADGYEQYF | TGTGCCATCAGTGAGTCAAGACTAGCAGATGGTTACGAGCAGTACTTC
TRBJ2-5 | TRBV2 | NA | NA | CASKSEETQYF | TGTGCCAGCAAATCGGAAGAGACCCAGTACTTC
TRBJ2-3 | TRBV5-1 | once | TRBD2 | CASSKGLAAVGTDTQYF | TGCGCCAGCAGCAAGGGACTAGCGGCGGTTGGCACAGATACGCAGTATTTT
TRBJ1-1 | TRBV19 | NA | NA | CASSRGRQFTEAFF | TGTGCCAGTAGTCGAGGGCGACAATTCACTGAAGCTTTCTTT
TRBJ1-2 | TRBV11-2 | NA | NA | CASSPAGAGHGYTF | TGTGCCAGCAGCCCTGCGGGGGCTGGCCATGGCTACACCTTC
TRBJ1-2 | TRBV19 | NA | TRBD1 | CASSFRTGSGYTF | TGTGCCAGTAGTTTTAGGACAGGGAGTGGCTACACCTTC
TRBJ2-3 | TRBV29-1 | once | TRBD2 | CSVEKAGGPGTQYF | TGCAGCGTTGAAAAAGCGGGGGGGCCTGGTACGCAGTATTTT
TRBJ2-3 | TRBV7-9 | NA | NA | CASSSSPFTDTQYF | TGTGCCAGCAGCTCGTCCCCCTTCACAGATACGCAGTATTTT
TRBJ1-2 | TRBV29-1 | NA | NA | CSVVDLGAAGYTF | TGCAGCGTTGTGGACCTAGGGGCGGCTGGCTACACCTTC
TRBJ1-5 | TRBV6-1 | NA | TRBD1 | CASSEGQGVVQPQHF | TGTGCCAGCAGTGAAGGACAGGGGGTAGTTCAGCCCCAGCATTTT
TRBJ2-3 | TRBV6-6 | NA | NA | CASSYSLASSDTQYF | TGTGCCAGCAGTTACTCTCTCGCTAGCTCAGATACGCAGTATTTT
TRBJ2-5 | TRBV2 | NA | NA | CASTPEETQYF | TGTGCCAGCACCCCGGAAGAGACCCAGTACTTC
TRBJ2-7 | TRBV7-9 | NA | TRBD2 | CASSLGTSGQVGDF | TGTGCCAGCAGCTTAGGTACTAGCGGTCAAGTGGGGGACTTC
TRBJ1-1 | TRBV27 | once | TRBD1 | CASSLGQALNTEAFF | TGTGCCAGCAGTTTGGGACAGGCCTTGAACACTGAAGCTTTCTTT
TRBJ1-2 | TRBV10-3 | NA | NA | CAISESAVYYGYTF | TGTGCCATCAGTGAGTCTGCAGTATATTATGGCTACACCTTC
TRBJ2-7 | TRBV7-8 | NA | TRBD2 | CASSLEAGGLYEQYF | TGTGCCAGCAGCTTAGAAGCGGGAGGACTCTACGAGCAGTACTTC
TRBJ2-6 | TRBV4-2 | NA | TRBD1 | CASSQGSYRDRFHSGANVLTF | TGTGCCAGCAGCCAAGGTTCGTATAGGGACAGATTTCACTCTGGGGCCAACGTCCTGACTTTC
TRBJ1-1 | TRBV9 | NA | NA | CASSVATDRMNTEAFF | TGTGCCAGCAGCGTAGCCACAGACAGGATGAACACTGAAGCTTTCTTT